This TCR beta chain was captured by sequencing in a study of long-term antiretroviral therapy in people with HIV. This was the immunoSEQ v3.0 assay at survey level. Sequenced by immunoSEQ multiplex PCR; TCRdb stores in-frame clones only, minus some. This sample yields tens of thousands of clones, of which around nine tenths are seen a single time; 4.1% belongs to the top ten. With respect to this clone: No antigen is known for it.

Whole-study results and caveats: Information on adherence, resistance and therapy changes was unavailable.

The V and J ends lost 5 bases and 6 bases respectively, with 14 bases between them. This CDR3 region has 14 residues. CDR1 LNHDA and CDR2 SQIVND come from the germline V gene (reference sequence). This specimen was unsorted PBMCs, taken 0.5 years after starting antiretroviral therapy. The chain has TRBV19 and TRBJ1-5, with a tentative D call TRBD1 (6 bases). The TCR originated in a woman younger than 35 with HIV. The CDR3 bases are TGTGCCAGTAGTCCCCAAACAGGGAGTCAGCCCCAGCATTTT. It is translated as CASSPQTGSQPQHF.